The 4 T cell receptor beta chains given below trace back to one sample, sequenced in a study of monozygotic twins with inflammatory bowel disease (dated by TCRdb to between 2019 and 2020). The library relied on 5' RACE. Sequencing took place on an Illumina HiSeq 2500. Based on TCRdb reprocessing of the reads, there is one entry per CDR3 protein sequence, and DNA is missing. The table for this sample lists 110,000 to 150,000 distinct CDR3 sequences. The ten largest clones add up to around 1.3% of the sample. Sequenced material: blood. These receptors were obtained from a human donor with ulcerative colitis or Crohn's disease, or a healthy co-twin of an affected twin (not recorded which).

The chain employs TRBV5-1 and TRBJ2-7. The CDR3 length is 14 residues. Germline CDR1 is SGHRS and CDR2 is YFSETQ. The chain's CDR3 is CASSLALPPNEQYF.

The chain is built from TRBV6-1 and TRBJ1-1; there is no DNA to check the TCRdb D call of TRBD1. The CDR3 consists of 14 residues. Germline V gives CDR1 MNHNS, CDR2 SASEGT. The CDR3 reads CASRRVGQNTEAFF.

The gene calls are TRBV6-1 and TRBJ1-1; TCRdb reports TRBD1, a call that lacks DNA to check it against. Germline loops: CDR1 MNHNS, CDR2 SASEGT. The CDR3 runs 14 residues. CDR3 in amino acids: CASSRDRENTEAFF.

The V and J genes are TRBV6-5 and TRBJ2-7; the TRBD1 assignment by TCRdb is unverifiable without DNA. Germline lookup yields CDR1 MNHEY and CDR2 SVGAGI. CDR3 length: 12 amino acids. The CDR3 is CASGLRGGEQYF.